This TCR beta chain was sequenced for a study of identical twins. MiXCR was run by TCRdb on the 5' RACE reads, yielding one entry per CDR3 protein. The table includes around 530,000 distinct CDR3 sequences, approximately 16% detected once. CDR3 length equals 13 residues. The ends were cut back, 4 bases at V and 2 bases at J, with 8 bases in the middle. Germline V lookup: CDR1 SGHAT, CDR2 FQNNGV. This clonotype has just a few counts. These data were also filed under a second study, of yellow fever vaccine responses in identical twins.

Sequenced sample: CD4+ T cells sorted from blood. The chain carries TRBV11-2 and TRBJ2-5; D gene uncertain. The receptor was isolated from a woman aged 18-29 years in good health. The CDR3: CASSSEWQETQYF. The CDR3 nucleotides read TGTGCCAGCAGCTCGGAATGGCAAGAGACCCAGTACTTC.